The present TCR beta chain was sequenced within a study of T cell changes during pregnancy in multiple sclerosis. TCRdb's table, derived via immunoSEQ multiplex PCR, lists solely in-frame clones and lacks some. This table has nearly 50,000 clones, about 94% appearing once. The junction had 2 bases not matched to a gene; V was cut back by 1 base and J by 4 bases. Germline values: CDR1 GTSNPN, CDR2 SVGIG (reference sequence). The length of the CDR3 is 15 residues. The sequence was collected from a female donor with multiple sclerosis, enrolled in a pregnancy study. This rearrangement joins TRBV30 to TRBJ2-2, with TRBD1 matching 11 bases. Sequenced here: CD4+ T cells from peripheral blood mononuclear cells, sampled in the first trimester of pregnancy. CDR3 sequence reads: CAWSGDRGGTGELFF. CDR3 nucleotide sequence: TGTGCCTGGAGTGGGGACAGGGGGGGCACCGGGGAGCTGTTTTTT.